The rows below give T cell receptor beta chains drawn from one sample of a study of cytomegalovirus exposure and HLA in healthy donors. TCRdb keeps only in-frame clones here, not all; method: immunoSEQ multiplex PCR. This table holds approximately 180,000 clones, more than 85% found once. The sequenced sample was PBMCs. These receptors originate from a woman aged 18 to 35 in good health and CMV-seronegative. CDR3s include the opening cysteine and the closing phenylalanine or tryptophan. A D gene is named only where the DNA matches it firmly. Not every row has a clone size; where given, it reads once, few, many or a size class.

>NA|NA|TRBJ2-5|TRBV5-1
CASSLQLVTVGETQYF
TGCGCCAGCAGCTTGCAACTCGTGACAGTCGGGGAGACCCAGTACTTC
>NA|TRBD1|TRBJ2-7|TRBV28
CASSFVAGGEQYF
TGTGCCAGCAGTTTTGTGGCAGGGGGCGAGCAGTACTTC
>NA|NA|TRBJ1-1|TRBV6-1
CASSVTSNQEHEAFF
TGTGCCAGCAGTGTCACTTCTAACCAGGAACATGAAGCTTTCTTT
>NA|NA|TRBJ1-5|TRBV5-6
CASSLSGSNQPQHF
TGTGCCAGCAGCTTGTCGGGTAGCAATCAGCCCCAGCATTTT
>few|NA|TRBJ1-5|TRBV2
CASNTGRNQPQHF
TGTGCCAGCAATACAGGAAGGAATCAGCCCCAGCATTTT
>NA|NA|TRBJ1-1|TRBV11-3
CASSLERTEAFF
TGTGCCAGCAGCCTCGAGAGGACTGAAGCTTTCTTT
>NA|TRBD1|TRBJ1-3|TRBV30
CAWSVGQVNTIYF
TGTGCCTGGAGTGTGGGACAGGTTAACACCATATATTTT
>NA|NA|TRBJ2-2|TRBV6-5
CASRPQANTGELFF
TGTGCCAGCAGACCACAGGCCAACACCGGGGAGCTGTTTTTT
>NA|TRBD1|TRBJ1-2|TRBV2
CASSEPMGQGAYGYTF
TGTGCCAGCAGTGAGCCCATGGGACAGGGGGCATATGGCTACACCTTC
>few|TRBD2|TRBJ2-4|TRBV13
CASSFRASGQSVSKNIQYF
TGTGCCAGCAGCTTTAGAGCTAGCGGACAAAGTGTTTCCAAAAACATTCAGTACTTC
>NA|NA|TRBJ1-1|TRBV5-4
CASSLVGLRGTEAFF
TGTGCCAGCAGCTTGGTAGGGCTTCGGGGCACTGAAGCTTTCTTT
>NA|TRBD2|TRBJ2-7|TRBV11-3
CASSPKVAGEASYEQYF
TGTGCCAGCAGCCCGAAGGTAGCGGGAGAGGCGTCCTACGAGCAGTACTTC
>NA|TRBD1|TRBJ2-5|TRBV5-4
CASSSGTVGETQYF
TGTGCCAGCAGCTCCGGGACAGTAGGGGAGACCCAGTACTTC
>NA|TRBD2|TRBJ2-7|TRBV6-5
CASSYNLGGSYEQYF
TGTGCCAGCAGTTACAATCTCGGGGGGTCCTACGAGCAGTACTTC
>NA|NA|TRBJ1-5|TRBV5-4
CASSGGSGTRSYSNQPQHF
TGTGCCAGCAGCGGAGGCAGCGGGACACGAAGTTATAGCAATCAGCCCCAGCATTTT
>NA|TRBD2|TRBJ2-3|TRBV6-4
CASSDSSGGADTQYF
TGTGCCAGCAGTGACTCTAGCGGGGGGGCAGATACGCAGTATTTT
>NA|TRBD2|TRBJ2-7|TRBV7-2
CASSLVPGVTSGAYEQYF
TGTGCCAGCAGCTTAGTGCCAGGGGTAACTAGCGGGGCCTACGAGCAGTACTTC
>NA|NA|TRBJ1-1|TRBV19
CASSIDLPQRNTEAFF
TGTGCCAGTAGTATAGATCTACCCCAACGGAACACTGAAGCTTTCTTT
>NA|NA|TRBJ1-1|TRBV30
CAWSGWTAPEAFF
TGTGCCTGGAGTGGGTGGACAGCCCCTGAAGCTTTCTTT
>NA|NA|TRBJ1-2|TRBV28
CASSFDILLQGRDYGYTF
TGTGCCAGCAGTTTCGACATCCTTTTACAGGGACGAGACTATGGCTACACCTTC
>NA|TRBD1|TRBJ2-2|TRBV19
CASSRGTGRNTGELFF
TGTGCCAGTAGCCGCGGGACAGGTCGCAACACCGGGGAGCTGTTTTTT
>once|TRBD1|TRBJ2-2|TRBV6-6
CASIPGQAAGELFF
TGTGCCAGCATCCCTGGACAGGCTGCCGGGGAGCTGTTTTTT
>NA|NA|TRBJ2-7|TRBV7-2
CASSTGVSYEQYF
TGTGCCAGCAGCACGGGAGTCTCCTACGAGCAGTACTTC
>few|TRBD2|TRBJ2-6|TRBV6-1
CASSEGGGSLGGANVLTF
TGTGCCAGCAGTGAGGGCGGGGGGAGTTTAGGCGGGGCCAACGTCCTGACTTTC
>NA|TRBD2|TRBJ2-7|TRBV6-5
CASSVSGGAYYEQYF
TGTGCCAGCAGTGTTAGCGGGGGGGCCTACTACGAGCAGTACTTC
>NA|TRBD1|TRBJ2-1|TRBV29-1
CSVVPGTGASEQFF
TGCAGCGTTGTTCCGGGGACAGGGGCGAGCGAGCAGTTCTTC
>once|TRBD1|TRBJ1-1|TRBV5-1
CASSSPDRSSSEAFF
TGCGCCAGCAGCTCCCCGGACAGGTCATCTTCTGAAGCTTTCTTT
>NA|NA|TRBJ2-3|TRBV7-9
CASSLLSGAFRDTQYF
TGTGCCAGCAGCTTATTGTCAGGGGCCTTTCGGGATACGCAGTATTTT
>NA|TRBD2|TRBJ2-3|TRBV9
CASSVGGRDTHTQYF
TGTGCCAGCAGCGTAGGCGGGAGAGACACACATACGCAGTATTTT
>NA|NA|TRBJ1-3|TRBV18
CASSAGLDSGNTIYF
TGTGCCAGCTCAGCCGGACTAGACTCTGGAAACACCATATATTTT
>once|NA|TRBJ2-1|TRBV4-1
CASTLTGIHNNEQFF
TGCGCCAGCACTCTAACCGGGATTCACAACAATGAGCAGTTCTTC
>few|TRBD2|TRBJ2-7|TRBV4-1
CASSLSGSSYEQYF
TGCGCCAGCAGCCTTAGCGGGAGCTCCTACGAGCAGTACTTC
>NA|TRBD1|TRBJ2-5|TRBV5-1
CASTQGAKTQYF
TGCGCCAGCACACAGGGGGCAAAGACCCAGTACTTC
>NA|NA|TRBJ1-2|TRBV27
CATQRGAFNYGYTF
TGTGCCACGCAGCGGGGGGCATTTAACTATGGCTACACCTTC
>NA|TRBD2|TRBJ2-3|TRBV9
CASSTSSGTSGRADTQYF
TGTGCCAGCAGCACCAGTTCCGGGACTAGCGGGAGAGCAGATACGCAGTATTTT
>NA|NA|TRBJ2-7|TRBV4-1
CASSQDPGPYEQYF
TGCGCCAGCAGCCAAGATCCAGGGCCCTACGAGCAGTACTTC
>NA|NA|TRBJ1-1|TRBV6-5
CASTHILTENTEAFF
TGTGCCAGCACCCATATCTTGACAGAGAACACTGAAGCTTTCTTT
>NA|NA|TRBJ2-7|TRBV10-3
CAISGVTYEQYF
TGTGCCATCAGTGGCGTTACCTACGAGCAGTACTTC
>NA|TRBD2|TRBJ2-7|TRBV11-2
CASSLAPGGGKGSYEQYF
TGTGCCAGCAGCTTAGCCCCGGGGGGGGGAAAGGGCTCCTACGAGCAGTACTTC
>NA|TRBD2|TRBJ2-3|TRBV4-3
CASSQVLAGLTDTQYF
TGCGCCAGCAGCCAAGTTCTAGCGGGCCTCACAGATACGCAGTATTTT